This T cell receptor beta chain was captured by sequencing in a study of cytomegalovirus exposure and HLA in healthy donors. The PCR employed 60 Vbeta primers together with 13 Jbeta primers. Sequencing was performed with immunoSEQ multiplex PCR; in TCRdb, only in-frame clones are kept and a portion is missing. This sample has roughly 120,000 clones, with more than 70% found just once. CDR1 is LNHDA and CDR2 is SQIVND in the germline V gene (reference sequence). The V end was cut by 1 base, the J end by 2 bases, with 13 bases between. The CDR3 runs 16 residues. The sample holds one count of this clone. Its antigen is as yet unknown. Regarding the study as a whole: Judged likely to be a sequencing artifact was a cluster of highly shared sequence variants.

This receptor was obtained from a human donor in good health. Source material: PBMCs. This sequence joins TRBV19 and TRBJ2-3; D possibly corresponds to TRBD1 (6 bases). CDR3: CASSIVSGAATDTQYF. The CDR3 DNA reads as TGTGCCAGTAGTATAGTTTCAGGGGCGGCCACAGATACGCAGTATTTT.